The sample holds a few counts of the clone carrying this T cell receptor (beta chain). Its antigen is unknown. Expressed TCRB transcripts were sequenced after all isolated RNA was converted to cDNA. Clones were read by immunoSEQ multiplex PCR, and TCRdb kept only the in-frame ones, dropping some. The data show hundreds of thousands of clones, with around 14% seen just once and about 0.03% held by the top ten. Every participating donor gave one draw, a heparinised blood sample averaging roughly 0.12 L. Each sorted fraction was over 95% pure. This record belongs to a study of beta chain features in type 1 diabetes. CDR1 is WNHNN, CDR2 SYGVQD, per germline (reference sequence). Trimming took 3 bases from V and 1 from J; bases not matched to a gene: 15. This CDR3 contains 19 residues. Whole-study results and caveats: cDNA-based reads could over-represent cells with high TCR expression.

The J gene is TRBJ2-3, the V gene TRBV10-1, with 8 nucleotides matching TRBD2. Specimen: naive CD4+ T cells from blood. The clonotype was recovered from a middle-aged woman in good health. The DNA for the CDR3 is TGCGCCAGCAGTGACCCCCGGTCGGGTAGCGGGACCCGCACAGATACGCAGTATTTT. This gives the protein CASSDPRSGSGTRTDTQYF.